Reported below is one T cell receptor beta chain. This clonotype was counted many times. Its antigen is still unknown. No quality values exist for individual bases; no much larger clone is one base distant. The treatment or condition label, read with the paper, signifies: live attenuated yellow fever vaccine strain. A standard Ficoll-Paque protocol was used to isolate PBMCs from peripheral blood. Dynabeads CD4 and CD8 positive selection kits were used to isolate the CD4 and CD8 T-cell fractions. TriZol was used to extract RNA from bulk PBMCs, CD4 and CD8 fractions, and dextramer-positive and dextramer-negative fractions. The source of the sample is a study of T cells after yellow fever vaccination (dated by TCRdb to the late 2010s). Background for the entire study: The SMART-Seq v4 Ultra Low Input RNA kit was used to prepare libraries from fractions with low cell numbers. To track T-cell clones before and after primary and booster YFV17D yellow fever vaccination, bulk TCR alpha and beta repertoires were sequenced longitudinally. Two healthy male donors, one aged 18 to 30 and one aged 30 to 40 years, made up the cohort. Bulk PBMC replicates and cell subsets were isolated from blood drawn at multiple timepoints before and after both primary and secondary immunization. Paper-wide results and their limitations: Most clones expanded after primary vaccination were re-detected after the booster (96% of CD4 and roughly 87% of CD8), suggesting broad memory maintenance. The study included only a couple of donors, which limits how far the findings can be generalized. Compared with the primary T-cell response, the secondary T-cell response was weaker but faster, peaking on day 5 rather than day 15. A small fraction of clonotypes appeared in both the CD4 and CD8 compartments, likely as a result of convergent recombination. FACS-sorted repertoires could contain abundant contaminating clonotypes from the bulk population, so computational filtering was required.

TCR cDNA was synthesized by 5'RACE template switching, through which a universal primer site and unique molecular identifiers were introduced. Priming of cDNA synthesis was performed from both the TCR alpha and TCR beta constant segments. Libraries were amplified in two PCR steps, with sample barcodes and sequencing adapters added in the second step. Sequencing of the libraries was done on either Illumina HiSeq 2500 (2x100 bp) or NovaSeq (2x150 bp). The original methods were these. MIGEC handled demultiplexing of reads and collapsing into UMI consensus sequences, while MiXCR performed V(D)J alignment. Vaccine-responding clonotypes were defined with edgeR using replicate PBMC samples, requiring FDR below 0.01 and a log2 fold change above 5 up to day 15. Each bulk clonotype received a CD4 or CD8 identity based on whether the sequenced CD4 or CD8 repertoire contained that clonotype at higher abundance. Through fastp at Q25 and MiXCR, TCRdb rebuilt clones from the public reads, retaining in-frame beta chains. Rows are unified per CDR3 protein, each entry keeping the most common DNA and genes. The V and J calls, along with clone size, are taken from TCRdb and not from the paper's own processing. Within this sample are 150,000 or so distinct CDR3 sequences, with about 7% of them counted one time only. The ten largest clones add up to roughly 2.5% of the sample.

Taken from the germline V gene (reference sequence), the CDR1 and CDR2 loops are DFQATT and SNEGSKA. From the cysteine through the phenylalanine, the CDR3 covers 11 amino acids. The entry retains the CDR3 DNA only, 33 bases that are in frame from base 1. V was cut back by 3 bases and J by 6 bases, leaving a gap of 6 bases between them. The sequence was obtained from a young man who received the YFV17D yellow fever vaccine. The sequencing here drew on CD4+ T cells sorted from PBMCs, taken 5 to 6 days after the first yellow fever vaccination. Recombination joined TRBV20-1 with TRBJ2-1; no D gene is confidently identified. The CDR3 region reads CSASGPNEQFF. The DNA reads TGCAGTGCTAGTGGCCCCAATGAGCAGTTCTTC.